This entry describes one T cell receptor (beta chain). The sample is drawn from a study of blood T cell repertoires in COVID-19. The V gene's germline CDR1 is SGHDT and CDR2 YYEEEE. Trimming cost V 1 base and J 0 bases, with 3 bases left between them. This CDR3 comprises 13 residues. Libraries were prepared by immunoSEQ multiplex PCR; TCRdb keeps only in-frame clonotypes and omits some of them. This sample has 65,000 or so clones, with more than 75% found just once. J is TRBJ2-3 and V is TRBV5-6; D unresolved. This clonotype was obtained from a man in his fifties or sixties with active COVID-19. Material for sequencing was peripheral blood. The CDR3 reads CASSLPSTDTQYF. The CDR3 bases are TGTGCCAGCAGCTTGCCGAGCACAGATACGCAGTATTTT.